The source of this T cell receptor beta chain is a study of spatial heterogeneity in lung cancer. Individually, TCR cDNA molecules were each labelled with a unique molecular identifier. Using its own MiXCR run on the 5' RACE reads, TCRdb lists one record per CDR3 protein. The data show roughly 11,000 distinct CDR3 sequences, with 15% to 20% seen just once and around 52% held by the top ten. Time point noted: sample taken at primary tumor resection. Unsorted whole RNA samples from tumor, nontumor lung or frozen PBMC were sequenced. Samples came from roughly 75 TRACERx patients with untreated early-stage lung cancer. Trimming stripped 0 bases from V and 6 bases from J, with 5 bases between. Germline CDR1 reads MNHEY; CDR2 reads SVGAGI. The CDR3 consists of 13 residues.

J is TRBJ2-2 and V is TRBV6-5; D remains ambiguous. This TCR was sampled from a male donor with early-stage non-small cell lung cancer. Sequences were derived from PBMCs, sampled at surgery. The CDR3 sequence is CASSYSTAGELFF. The CDR3 DNA sequence: TGTGCCAGCAGTTACTCGACGGCCGGGGAGCTGTTTTTT.